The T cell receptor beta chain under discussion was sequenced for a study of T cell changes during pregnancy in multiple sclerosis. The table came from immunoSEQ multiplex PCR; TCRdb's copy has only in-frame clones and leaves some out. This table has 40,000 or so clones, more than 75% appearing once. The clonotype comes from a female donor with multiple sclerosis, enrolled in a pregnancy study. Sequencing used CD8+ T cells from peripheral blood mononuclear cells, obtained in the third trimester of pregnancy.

The CDR3 here is CASSEGQGGDYGYTF. The CDR3 DNA reads as TGTGCCAGCAGTGAAGGGCAGGGGGGCGACTATGGCTACACCTTC. The rearrangement joins TRBV2 to TRBJ1-2, with 7 bases fitting TRBD1. Looked up from germline, CDR1 is SNHLY and CDR2 is FYNNEI. Losses at the gene ends were 1 base for V and 3 bases for J; bases not matched to a gene: 5. The CDR3 has 15 residues. The full variable domain, completed using reference TRBV2 and TRBJ1-2, is EPEVTQTPSHQVTQMGQEVILRCVPISNHLYFYWYRQILGQKVEFLVSFYNNEISEKSEIFDDQFSVERPDGSNFTLKIRSTKLEDSAMYFCASSEGQGGDYGYTFGSGTRLTVV.